The next 4 T cell receptor beta chains were all read from a single sample in a study of blood T cell repertoires in COVID-19 (dated by TCRdb to about 2020). Libraries came from the immunoSEQ multiplex PCR assay. As stored in TCRdb, this immuneACCESS dataset retains in-frame rearrangements with V and J assigned. A fraction of the clones does not appear; measured against another copy, unresolved V genes explain less than half of the discrepancy, and the remainder lacks a known reason. The table for this sample lists about 59,000 clones; around 79% of them were counted only once. The biggest ten clones account for 3% to 4% of the sample. Sample: peripheral blood. Every receptor here comes from a man aged 60 to 75 with acute or convalescent COVID-19.

This chain links TRBV4-3 with TRBJ2-7; TRBD2 might be the D (6 bases). V lost 2 bases and J 1 base, leaving 12 bases between the germline ends. This CDR3 region has 15 residues. Germline V gene data show CDR1 as LGHNA and CDR2 as YSLEER. The CDR3 here is CASSQLTGLSYEQYF. The CDR3 region has the DNA TGCGCCAGCAGCCAACTAACAGGACTATCCTACGAGCAGTACTTC.

This clone has only a few counts. The chain couples TRBV27 to TRBJ1-3; unclear D gene. Germline CDR1 is MNHEY and CDR2 is SMNVEV (reference sequence). V lost 8 bases, J lost 0 bases, and 8 bases lay in between. The CDR3 extends over 13 amino acids. CDR3 in DNA: TGTGCCAGCGGACGGGGCTCTGGAAACACCATATATTTT. Its protein is CASGRGSGNTIYF.

This clone was recorded a few times. J is TRBJ2-1 and V is TRBV24-1; 7 nucleotides agree with TRBD2. The CDR3 is made up of 16 amino acids. J was trimmed by 0 bases and V by 3 bases; bases with no gene match: 4. Germline V gives CDR1 KGHDR, CDR2 SFDVKD. The DNA for the CDR3 is TGTGCCACCAGTGATCCTAGCGGAGGCTCCTACAATGAGCAGTTCTTC. It encodes CATSDPSGGSYNEQFF.

This chain joins TRBV5-1 and TRBJ2-5; D remains ambiguous. CDR1 SGHRS and CDR2 YFSETQ come from the germline V gene. This CDR3 contains 15 residues. V was shortened by 5 bases and J by 1 base, with 15 bases between the two germline ends. CDR3 amino acids: CASRWNTGLQETQYF. As DNA, the CDR3 is TGCGCCAGCAGGTGGAACACTGGGCTCCAAGAGACCCAGTACTTC.